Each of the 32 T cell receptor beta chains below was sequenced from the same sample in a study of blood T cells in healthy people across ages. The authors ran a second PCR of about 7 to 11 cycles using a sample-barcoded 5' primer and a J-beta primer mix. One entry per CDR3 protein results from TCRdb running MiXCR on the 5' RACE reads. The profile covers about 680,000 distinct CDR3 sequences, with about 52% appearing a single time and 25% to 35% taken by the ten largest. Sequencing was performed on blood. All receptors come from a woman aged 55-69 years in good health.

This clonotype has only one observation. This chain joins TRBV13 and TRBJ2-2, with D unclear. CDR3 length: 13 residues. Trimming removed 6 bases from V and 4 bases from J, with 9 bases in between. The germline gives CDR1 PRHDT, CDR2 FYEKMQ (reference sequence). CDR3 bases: TGTGCCAGCAGGGTGACCTTCACCGGGGAGCTGTTTTTT. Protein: CASRVTFTGELFF. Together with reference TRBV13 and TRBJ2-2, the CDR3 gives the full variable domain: AAGVIQSPRHLIKEKRETATLKCYPIPRHDTVYWYQQGPGQDPQFLISFYEKMQSDKGSIPDRFSAQQFSDYHSELNMSSLELGDSALYFCASRVTFTGELFFGEGSRLTVL.

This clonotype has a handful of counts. Here the CDR3 DNA reads TGTGCCAGCAGCTATGTCCAGGGGACCTACGAGCAGTACTTC. This gives the protein CASSYVQGTYEQYF. The V call is TRBV7-2, the J call TRBJ2-7, with D possibly TRBD1 on 6 matching bases. The CDR3 is 14 amino acids. The germline V gene has CDR1 SGHTA and CDR2 FQGNSA. Trimming left V 4 bases short and J 2 bases short, with 12 bases between.

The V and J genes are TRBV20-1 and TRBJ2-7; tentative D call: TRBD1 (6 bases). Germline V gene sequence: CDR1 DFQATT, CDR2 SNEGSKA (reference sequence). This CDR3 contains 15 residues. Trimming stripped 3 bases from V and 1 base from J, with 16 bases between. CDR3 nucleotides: TGCAGTGCTAGCCCCCAAACGACAGGATCCTACGAGCAGTACTTC. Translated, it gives CSASPQTTGSYEQYF.

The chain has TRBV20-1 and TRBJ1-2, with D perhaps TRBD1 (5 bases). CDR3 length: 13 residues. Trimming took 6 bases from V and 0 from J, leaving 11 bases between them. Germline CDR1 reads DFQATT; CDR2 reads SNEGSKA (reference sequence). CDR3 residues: CSAPGEANYGYTF. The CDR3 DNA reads TGCAGTGCCCCGGGGGAGGCTAACTATGGCTACACCTTC.

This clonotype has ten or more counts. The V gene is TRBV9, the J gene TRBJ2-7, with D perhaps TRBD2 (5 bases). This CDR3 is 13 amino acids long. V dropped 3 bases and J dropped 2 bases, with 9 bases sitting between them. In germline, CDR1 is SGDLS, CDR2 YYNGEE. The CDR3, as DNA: TGTGCCAGCAGCGCCGGACTTACCTACGAGCAGTACTTC. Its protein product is CASSAGLTYEQYF.

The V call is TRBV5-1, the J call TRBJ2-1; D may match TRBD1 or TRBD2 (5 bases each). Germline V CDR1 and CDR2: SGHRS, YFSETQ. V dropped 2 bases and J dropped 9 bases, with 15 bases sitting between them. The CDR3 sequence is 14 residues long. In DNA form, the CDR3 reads TGCGCCAGCAGCTTCGGGACCGGGTTTGGTGAGCAGTTCTTC. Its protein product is CASSFGTGFGEQFF. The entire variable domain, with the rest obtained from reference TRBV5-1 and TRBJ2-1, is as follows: KAGVTQTPRYLIKTRGQQVTLSCSPISGHRSVSWYQQTPGQGLQFLFEYFSETQRNKGNFPGRFSGRQFSNSRSEMNVSTLELGDSALYLCASSFGTGFGEQFFGPGTRLTVL.

The CDR3 reads CASSYTSYYGYTF. The CDR3 nucleotides are TGTGCCAGCAGCTATACTAGTTACTATGGCTACACCTTC. The chain employs TRBV14 and TRBJ1-2; no clear D gene. Per the germline V gene, CDR1 is SGHDN and CDR2 is FVKESK. V lost 5 bases, J lost 3 bases, and 10 bases lay in between. The CDR3 covers 13 residues.

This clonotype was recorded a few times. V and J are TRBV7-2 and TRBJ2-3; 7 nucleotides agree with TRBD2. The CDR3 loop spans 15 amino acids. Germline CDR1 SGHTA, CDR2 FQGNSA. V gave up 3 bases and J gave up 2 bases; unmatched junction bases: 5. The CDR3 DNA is TGTGCCAGCAGCTTCTCAGCGGGGATCACAGATACGCAGTATTTT. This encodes CASSFSAGITDTQYF.

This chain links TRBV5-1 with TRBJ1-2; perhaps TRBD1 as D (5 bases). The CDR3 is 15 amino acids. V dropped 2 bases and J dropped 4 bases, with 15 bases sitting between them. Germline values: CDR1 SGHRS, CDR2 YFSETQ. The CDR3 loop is CASSLTSGTIYGYTF. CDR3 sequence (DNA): TGCGCCAGCAGCTTAACGTCAGGGACGATCTATGGCTACACCTTC.

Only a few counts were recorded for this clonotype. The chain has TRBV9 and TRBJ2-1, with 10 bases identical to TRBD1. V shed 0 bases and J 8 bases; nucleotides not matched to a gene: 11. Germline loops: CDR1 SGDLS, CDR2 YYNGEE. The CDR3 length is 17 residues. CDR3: CASSVGMTGGGGDEQFF. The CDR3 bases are TGTGCCAGCAGCGTAGGAATGACAGGGGGCGGGGGCGATGAGCAGTTCTTC.

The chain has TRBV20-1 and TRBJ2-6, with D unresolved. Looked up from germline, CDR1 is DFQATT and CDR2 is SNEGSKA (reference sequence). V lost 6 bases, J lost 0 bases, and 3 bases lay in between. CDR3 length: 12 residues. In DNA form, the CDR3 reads TGCAGTGCCTCCTCTGGGGCCAACGTCCTGACTTTC. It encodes CSASSGANVLTF.

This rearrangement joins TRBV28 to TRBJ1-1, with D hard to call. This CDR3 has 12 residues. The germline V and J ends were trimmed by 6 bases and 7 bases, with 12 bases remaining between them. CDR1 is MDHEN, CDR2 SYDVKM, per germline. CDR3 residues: CASRALKIEAFF. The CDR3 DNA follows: TGTGCCAGCAGAGCTTTGAAGATTGAAGCTTTCTTT.

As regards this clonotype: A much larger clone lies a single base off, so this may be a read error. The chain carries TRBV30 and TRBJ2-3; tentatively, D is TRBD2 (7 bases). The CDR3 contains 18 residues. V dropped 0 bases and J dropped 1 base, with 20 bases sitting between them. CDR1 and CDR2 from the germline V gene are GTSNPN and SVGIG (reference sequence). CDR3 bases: TGTGCCTGGAGTGTAAAGGGCGGGAGATGGGGGCGCACAGATACGCAGTATTTT. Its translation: CAWSVKGGRWGRTDTQYF. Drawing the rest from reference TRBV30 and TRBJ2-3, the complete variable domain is SQTIHQWPATLVQPVGSPLSLECTVEGTSNPNLYWYRQAAGRGLQLLFYSVGIGQISSEVPQNLSASRPQDRQFILSSKKLLLSDSGFYLCAWSVKGGRWGRTDTQYFGPGTRLTVL.

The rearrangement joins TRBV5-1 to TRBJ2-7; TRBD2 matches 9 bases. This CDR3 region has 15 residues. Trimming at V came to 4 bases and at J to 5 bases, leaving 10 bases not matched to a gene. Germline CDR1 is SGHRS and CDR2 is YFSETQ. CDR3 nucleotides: TGCGCCAGCAGCCAAACTAGCGGGTATTACCACGAGCAGTACTTC. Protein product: CASSQTSGYYHEQYF.

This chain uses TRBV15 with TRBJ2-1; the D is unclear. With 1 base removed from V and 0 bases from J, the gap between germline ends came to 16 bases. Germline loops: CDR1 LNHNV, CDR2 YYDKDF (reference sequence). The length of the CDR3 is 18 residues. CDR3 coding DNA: TGTGCCACCAGCAGAGGGGTCCAGTCCCAGAGCTCCTACAATGAGCAGTTCTTC. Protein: CATSRGVQSQSSYNEQFF.

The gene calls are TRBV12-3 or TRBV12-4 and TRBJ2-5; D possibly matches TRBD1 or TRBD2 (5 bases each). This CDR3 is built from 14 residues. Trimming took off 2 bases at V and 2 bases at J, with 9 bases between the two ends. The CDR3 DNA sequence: TGTGCCAGCAGTTTATCCGGGGCGCAAGAGACCCAGTACTTC. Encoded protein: CASSLSGAQETQYF.

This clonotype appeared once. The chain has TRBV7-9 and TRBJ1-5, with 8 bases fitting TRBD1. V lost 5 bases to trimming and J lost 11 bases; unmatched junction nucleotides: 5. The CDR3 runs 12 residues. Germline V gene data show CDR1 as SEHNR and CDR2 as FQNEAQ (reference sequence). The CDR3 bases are TGTGCCAGCAGCCGAGACAGGGGAGCCCAGCATTTT. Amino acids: CASSRDRGAQHF.

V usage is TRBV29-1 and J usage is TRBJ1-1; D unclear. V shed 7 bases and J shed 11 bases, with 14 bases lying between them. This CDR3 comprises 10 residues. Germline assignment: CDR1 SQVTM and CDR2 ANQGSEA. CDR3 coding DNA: TGCAGCGCCCTTCTTTCCGGGGCTTTCTTT. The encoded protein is CSALLSGAFF.

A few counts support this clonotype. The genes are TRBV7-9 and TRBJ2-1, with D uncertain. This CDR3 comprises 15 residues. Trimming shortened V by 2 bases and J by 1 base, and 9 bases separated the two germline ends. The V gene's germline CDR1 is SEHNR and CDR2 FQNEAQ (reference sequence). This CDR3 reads CASSLSAKSYNEQFF. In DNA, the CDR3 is TGTGCCAGCAGCTTAAGTGCTAAATCCTACAATGAGCAGTTCTTC.

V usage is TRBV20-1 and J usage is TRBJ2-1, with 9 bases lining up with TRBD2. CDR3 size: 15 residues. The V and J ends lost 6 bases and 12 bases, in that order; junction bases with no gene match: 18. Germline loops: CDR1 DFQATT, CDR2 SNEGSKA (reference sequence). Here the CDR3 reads CSAPAQREALNAQFF. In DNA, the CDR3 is TGCAGTGCACCTGCCCAGCGGGAGGCCCTCAACGCGCAGTTCTTC.

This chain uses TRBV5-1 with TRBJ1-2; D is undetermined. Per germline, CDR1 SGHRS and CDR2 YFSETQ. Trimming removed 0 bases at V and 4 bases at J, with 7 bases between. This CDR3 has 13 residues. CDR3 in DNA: TGCGCCAGCAGCTTGGGAACCTCCTATGGCTACACCTTC. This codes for CASSLGTSYGYTF.

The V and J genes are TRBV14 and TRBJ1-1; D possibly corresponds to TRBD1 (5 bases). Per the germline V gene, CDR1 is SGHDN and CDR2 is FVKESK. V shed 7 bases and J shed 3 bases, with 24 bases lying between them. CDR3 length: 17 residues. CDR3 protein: CASKPTGHFGEDTEAFF. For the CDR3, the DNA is TGTGCCAGCAAACCAACTGGACACTTCGGGGAGGACACTGAAGCTTTCTTT.

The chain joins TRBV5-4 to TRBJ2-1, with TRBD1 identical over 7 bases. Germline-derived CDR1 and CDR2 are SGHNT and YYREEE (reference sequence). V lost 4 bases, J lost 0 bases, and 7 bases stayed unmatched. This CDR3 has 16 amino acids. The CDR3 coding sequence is TGTGCCAGCAGCCGGGACAGTTATAGCTCCTACAATGAGCAGTTCTTC. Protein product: CASSRDSYSSYNEQFF. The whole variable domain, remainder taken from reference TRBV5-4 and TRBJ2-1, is ETGVTQSPTHLIKTRGQQVTLRCSSQSGHNTVSWYQQALGQGPQFIFQYYREEENGRGNFPPRFSGLQFPNYSSELNVNALELDDSALYLCASSRDSYSSYNEQFFGPGTRLTVL.

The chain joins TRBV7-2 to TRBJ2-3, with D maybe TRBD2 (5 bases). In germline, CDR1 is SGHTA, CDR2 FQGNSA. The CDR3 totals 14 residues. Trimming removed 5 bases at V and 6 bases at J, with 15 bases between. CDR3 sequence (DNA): TGTGCCAGCAGCCTCCGAAGGAGGAGGGATACGCAGTATTTT. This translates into CASSLRRRRDTQYF.

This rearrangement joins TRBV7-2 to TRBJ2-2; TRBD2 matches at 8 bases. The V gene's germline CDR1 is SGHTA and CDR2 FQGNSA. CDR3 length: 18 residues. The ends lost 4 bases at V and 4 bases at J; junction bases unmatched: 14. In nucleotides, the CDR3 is TGTGCCAGCAGCTCCACCATTAAGACTAGCGTTACCACCGGGGAGCTGTTTTTT. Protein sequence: CASSSTIKTSVTTGELFF.

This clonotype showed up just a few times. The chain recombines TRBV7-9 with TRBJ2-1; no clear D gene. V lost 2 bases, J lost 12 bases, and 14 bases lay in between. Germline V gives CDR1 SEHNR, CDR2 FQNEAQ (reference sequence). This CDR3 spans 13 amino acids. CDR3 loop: CASSLFDGMGQFF. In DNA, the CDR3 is TGTGCCAGCAGCTTATTTGATGGAATGGGGCAGTTCTTC.

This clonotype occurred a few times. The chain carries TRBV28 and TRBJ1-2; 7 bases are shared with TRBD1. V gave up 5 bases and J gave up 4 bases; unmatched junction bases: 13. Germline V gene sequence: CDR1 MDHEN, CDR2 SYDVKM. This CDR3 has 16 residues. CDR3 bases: TGTGCCAGCAGTGCGACAGGGTCCTCCGTGGGCTATGGCTACACCTTC. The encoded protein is CASSATGSSVGYGYTF.

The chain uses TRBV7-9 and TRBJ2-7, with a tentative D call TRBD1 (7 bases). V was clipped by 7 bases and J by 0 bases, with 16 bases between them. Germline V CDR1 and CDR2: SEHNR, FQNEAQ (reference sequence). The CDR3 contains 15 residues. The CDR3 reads CASTPSGGSSYEQYF. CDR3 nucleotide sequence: TGTGCCAGCACTCCTTCAGGGGGGAGCTCCTACGAGCAGTACTTC.

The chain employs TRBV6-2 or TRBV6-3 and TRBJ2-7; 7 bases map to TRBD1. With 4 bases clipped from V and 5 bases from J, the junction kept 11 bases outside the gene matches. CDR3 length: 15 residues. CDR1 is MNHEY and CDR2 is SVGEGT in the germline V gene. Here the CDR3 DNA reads TGTGCCAGCAGTTCAGTCGAGTACAGGGGCCACGAGCAGTACTTC. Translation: CASSSVEYRGHEQYF.

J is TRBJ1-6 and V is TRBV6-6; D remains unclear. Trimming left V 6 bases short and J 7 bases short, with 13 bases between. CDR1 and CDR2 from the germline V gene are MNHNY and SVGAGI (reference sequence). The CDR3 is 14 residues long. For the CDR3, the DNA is TGTGCCAGCAGACCCCTCGGGGAGAATTCACCCCTCCACTTT. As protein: CASRPLGENSPLHF.

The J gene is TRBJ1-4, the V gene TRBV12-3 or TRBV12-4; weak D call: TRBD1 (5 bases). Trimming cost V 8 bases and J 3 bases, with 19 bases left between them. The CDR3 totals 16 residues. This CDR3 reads CASAVGEGIANEKLFF. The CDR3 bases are TGTGCCAGCGCGGTAGGAGAGGGGATCGCTAATGAAAAACTGTTTTTT.

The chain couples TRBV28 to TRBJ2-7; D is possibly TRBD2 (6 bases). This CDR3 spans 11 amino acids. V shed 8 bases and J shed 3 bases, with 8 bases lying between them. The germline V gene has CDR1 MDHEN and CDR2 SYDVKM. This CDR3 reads CASLSGYEQYF. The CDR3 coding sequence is TGTGCCAGCCTTAGCGGCTACGAGCAGTACTTC.